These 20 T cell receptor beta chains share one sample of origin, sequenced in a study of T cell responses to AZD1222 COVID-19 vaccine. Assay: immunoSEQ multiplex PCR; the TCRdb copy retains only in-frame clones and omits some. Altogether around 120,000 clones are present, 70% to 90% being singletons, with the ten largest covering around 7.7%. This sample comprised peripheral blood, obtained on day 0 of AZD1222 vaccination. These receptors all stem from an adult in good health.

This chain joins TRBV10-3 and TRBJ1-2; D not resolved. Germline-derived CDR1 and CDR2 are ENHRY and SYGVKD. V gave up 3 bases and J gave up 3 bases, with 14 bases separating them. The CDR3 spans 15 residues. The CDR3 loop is CAISDLGRLYYGYTF. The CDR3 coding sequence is TGTGCCATCAGTGACTTGGGGAGGCTTTACTATGGCTACACCTTC.

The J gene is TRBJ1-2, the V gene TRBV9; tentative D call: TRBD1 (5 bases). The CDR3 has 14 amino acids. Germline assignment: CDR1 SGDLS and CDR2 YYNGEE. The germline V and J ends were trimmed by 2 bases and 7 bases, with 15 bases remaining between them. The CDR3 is CASSVLGAVPGYTF. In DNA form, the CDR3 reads TGTGCCAGCAGCGTCCTTGGGGCAGTTCCTGGCTACACCTTC.

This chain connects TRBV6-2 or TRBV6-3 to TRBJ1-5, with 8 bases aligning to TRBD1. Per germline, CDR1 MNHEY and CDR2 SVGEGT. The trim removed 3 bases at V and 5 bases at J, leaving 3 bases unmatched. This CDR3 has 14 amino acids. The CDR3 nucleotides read TGTGCCAGCAGTTATCCAGGGGGCTATCAGCCCCAGCATTTT. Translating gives CASSYPGGYQPQHF.

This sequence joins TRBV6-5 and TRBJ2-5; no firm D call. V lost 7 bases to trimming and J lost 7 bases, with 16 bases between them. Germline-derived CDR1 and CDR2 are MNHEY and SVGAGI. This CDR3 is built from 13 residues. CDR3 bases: TGTGCCAGCAACACCGCCCTCGGGTCGACCCAGTACTTC. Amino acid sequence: CASNTALGSTQYF.

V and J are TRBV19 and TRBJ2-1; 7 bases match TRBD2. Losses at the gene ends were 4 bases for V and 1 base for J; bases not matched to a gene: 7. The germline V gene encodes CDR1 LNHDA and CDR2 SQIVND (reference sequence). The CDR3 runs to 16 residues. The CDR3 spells CASSTLAVRSYNEQFF. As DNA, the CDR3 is TGTGCCAGTAGTACCCTAGCGGTGCGGTCCTACAATGAGCAGTTCTTC.

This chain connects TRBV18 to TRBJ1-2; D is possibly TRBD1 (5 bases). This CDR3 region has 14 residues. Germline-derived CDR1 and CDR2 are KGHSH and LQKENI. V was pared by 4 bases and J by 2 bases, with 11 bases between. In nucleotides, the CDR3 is TGTGCCAGCTCACGGGAGGGGCCGAACTATGGCTACACCTTC. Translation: CASSREGPNYGYTF.

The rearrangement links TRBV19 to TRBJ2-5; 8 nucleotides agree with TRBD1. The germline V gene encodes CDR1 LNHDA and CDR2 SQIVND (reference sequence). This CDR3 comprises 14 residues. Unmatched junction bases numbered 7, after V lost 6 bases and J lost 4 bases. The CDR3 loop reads CASSRGQGRETQYF. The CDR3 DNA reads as TGTGCCAGTAGCCGCGGACAGGGCCGAGAGACCCAGTACTTC.

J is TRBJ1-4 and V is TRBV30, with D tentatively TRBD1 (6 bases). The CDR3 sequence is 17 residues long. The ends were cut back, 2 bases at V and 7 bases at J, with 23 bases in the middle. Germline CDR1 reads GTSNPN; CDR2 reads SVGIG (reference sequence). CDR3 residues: CAWSRLRGLGGPEKLFF. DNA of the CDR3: TGTGCCTGGAGTCGCTTACGGGGCCTTGGGGGCCCTGAAAAACTGTTTTTT.

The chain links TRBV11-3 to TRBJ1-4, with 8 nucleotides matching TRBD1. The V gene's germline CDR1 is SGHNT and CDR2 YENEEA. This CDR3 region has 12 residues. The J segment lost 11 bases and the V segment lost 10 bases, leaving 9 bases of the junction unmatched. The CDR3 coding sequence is TGTGCCATGGACAGGGTTGGGGGGAAACTGTTTTTT. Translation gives CAMDRVGGKLFF.

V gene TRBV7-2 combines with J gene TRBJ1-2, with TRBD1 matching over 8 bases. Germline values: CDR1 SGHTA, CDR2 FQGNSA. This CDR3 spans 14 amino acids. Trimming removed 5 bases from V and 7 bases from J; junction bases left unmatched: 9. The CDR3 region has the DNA TGTGCCAGCAGCCCTCAGGGGGCGACGGGTGGCTACACCTTC. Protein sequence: CASSPQGATGGYTF.

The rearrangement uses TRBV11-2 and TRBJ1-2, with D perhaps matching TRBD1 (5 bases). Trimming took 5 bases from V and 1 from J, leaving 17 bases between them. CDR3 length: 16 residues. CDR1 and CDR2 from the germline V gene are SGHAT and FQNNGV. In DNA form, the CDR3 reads TGTGCCAGCAGCCGAATGGGGCAGAATGTTAACTATGGCTACACCTTC. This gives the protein CASSRMGQNVNYGYTF.

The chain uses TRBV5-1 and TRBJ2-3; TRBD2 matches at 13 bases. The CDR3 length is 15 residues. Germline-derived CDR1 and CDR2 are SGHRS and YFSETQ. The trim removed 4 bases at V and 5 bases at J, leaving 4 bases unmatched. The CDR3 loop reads CASSPLAGGRDTQYF. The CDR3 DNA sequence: TGCGCCAGCAGCCCACTAGCGGGGGGGCGAGATACGCAGTATTTT.

CDR3 region: CASSLSLLSGEPGNTIYF. The DNA of the CDR3 is TGTGCCAGCAGTTTATCCCTCCTTTCAGGGGAACCGGGAAACACCATATATTTT. This rearrangement joins TRBV28 to TRBJ1-3, with a weak D call TRBD1 (6 bases). With 1 base removed from V and 4 bases from J, the gap between germline ends came to 20 bases. Germline V lookup: CDR1 MDHEN, CDR2 SYDVKM. The CDR3 extends over 18 amino acids.

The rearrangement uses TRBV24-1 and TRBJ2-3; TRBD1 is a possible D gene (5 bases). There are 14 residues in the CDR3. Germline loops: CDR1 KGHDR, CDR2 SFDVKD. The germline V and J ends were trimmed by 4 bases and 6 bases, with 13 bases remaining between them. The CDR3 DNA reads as TGTGCCACCAGTGACCCCGACAGTCGGGATACGCAGTATTTT. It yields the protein CATSDPDSRDTQYF.

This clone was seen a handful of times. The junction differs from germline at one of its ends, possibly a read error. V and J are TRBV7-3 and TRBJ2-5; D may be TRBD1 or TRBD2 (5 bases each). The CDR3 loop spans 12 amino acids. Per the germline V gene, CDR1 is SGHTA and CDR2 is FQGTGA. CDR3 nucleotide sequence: TGTGCCAGCAGCTTATCCGGGACCGAACCTGACTTC. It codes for CASSLSGTEPDF.

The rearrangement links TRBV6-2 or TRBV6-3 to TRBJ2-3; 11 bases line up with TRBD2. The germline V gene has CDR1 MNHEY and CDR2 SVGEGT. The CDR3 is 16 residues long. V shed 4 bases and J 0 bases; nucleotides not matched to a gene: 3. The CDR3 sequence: CASSSGLAGSTDTQYF. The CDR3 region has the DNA TGTGCCAGCAGTTCCGGACTAGCGGGTAGCACAGATACGCAGTATTTT.

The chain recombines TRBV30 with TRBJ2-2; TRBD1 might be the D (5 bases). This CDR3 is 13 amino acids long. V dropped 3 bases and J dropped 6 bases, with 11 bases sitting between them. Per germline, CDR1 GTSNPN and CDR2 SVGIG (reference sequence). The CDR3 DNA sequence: TGTGCCTGGAGCACCCAGGGTTCCGGGGAGCTGTTTTTT. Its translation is CAWSTQGSGELFF. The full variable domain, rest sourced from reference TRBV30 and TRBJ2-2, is SQTIHQWPATLVQPVGSPLSLECTVEGTSNPNLYWYRQAAGRGLQLLFYSVGIGQISSEVPQNLSASRPQDRQFILSSKKLLLSDSGFYLCAWSTQGSGELFFGEGSRLTVL.

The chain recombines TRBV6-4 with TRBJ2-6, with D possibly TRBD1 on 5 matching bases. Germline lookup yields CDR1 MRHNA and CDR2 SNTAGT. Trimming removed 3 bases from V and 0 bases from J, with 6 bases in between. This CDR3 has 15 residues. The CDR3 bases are TGTGCCAGCAGTGAAGGGGACTCTGGGGCCAACGTCCTGACTTTC. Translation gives CASSEGDSGANVLTF.

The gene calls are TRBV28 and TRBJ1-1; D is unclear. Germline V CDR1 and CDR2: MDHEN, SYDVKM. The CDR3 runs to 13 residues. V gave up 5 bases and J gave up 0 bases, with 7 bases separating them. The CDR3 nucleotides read TGTGCCAGCAGTGCCTATATGAACACTGAAGCTTTCTTT. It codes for CASSAYMNTEAFF.

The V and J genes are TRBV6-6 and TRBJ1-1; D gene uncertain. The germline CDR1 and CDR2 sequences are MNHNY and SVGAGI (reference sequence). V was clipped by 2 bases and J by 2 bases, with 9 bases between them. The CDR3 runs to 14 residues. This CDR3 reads CASSYTGANTEAFF. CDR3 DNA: TGTGCCAGCAGTTACACGGGAGCCAACACTGAAGCTTTCTTT.